Listed below are T cell receptor beta chains from one sample, sequenced in a study of identical twins. TCRdb re-called the 5' RACE reads with MiXCR, one entry per CDR3 protein. The data show approximately 220,000 distinct CDR3 sequences, 7.5% seen once. This same sample was also part of a study on yellow fever vaccine responses in identical twins.

Sequencing was performed on memory (CD45RO+) T cells sorted from blood. These receptors came from a woman in her late teens or twenties in good health. The CDR3 runs from the conserved cysteine through the conserved F or W. D genes are given only for firm matches. Clone size is given for some rows only: seen once, a few or many times, or a class if the clone is expanded.

d_gene	v_gene	abundance	len	j_gene	CDR3aa	CDR3nt
TRBD1	TRBV6-1	.	15	TRBJ1-2	CASSDFAGTGSGYTF	TGTGCCAGCAGTGACTTCGCCGGGACAGGGAGTGGCTACACCTTC
.	TRBV12-3/TRBV12-4	few	15	TRBJ2-3	CASSFVGKGGDTQYF	TGTGCCAGCAGTTTTGTCGGGAAAGGGGGAGATACGCAGTATTTT
TRBD2	TRBV9	.	20	TRBJ2-3	CASSVGTGTSGGARADTQYF	TGTGCCAGCAGCGTAGGTACCGGGACTAGCGGGGGGGCCAGGGCAGATACGCAGTATTTT
.	TRBV5-6	.	15	TRBJ2-1	CASSFDRSSYNEQFF	TGTGCCAGCAGTTTTGACAGGAGCTCCTACAATGAGCAGTTCTTC
.	TRBV3-1	many	17	TRBJ2-2	CASSQGPPGYYAGELFF	TGTGCCAGCAGCCAAGGACCTCCAGGGTATTACGCCGGGGAGCTGTTTTTT
.	TRBV7-8	few	18	TRBJ2-2	CASSLVGAAQVNTGELFF	TGTGCCAGCAGCTTAGTGGGGGCAGCCCAAGTGAACACCGGGGAGCTGTTTTTT
.	TRBV4-1	many	14	TRBJ2-7	CASSQISGPGEQYF	TGCGCCAGCAGCCAGATATCGGGCCCGGGCGAGCAGTACTTC
.	TRBV6-2/TRBV6-3	many	15	TRBJ2-1	CASSFVEGGYNEQFF	TGTGCCAGCAGTTTTGTTGAGGGGGGCTACAATGAGCAGTTCTTC
.	TRBV7-2	once	12	TRBJ1-1	CASNRGNTEAFF	TGTGCCAGCAACCGAGGGAACACTGAAGCTTTCTTT
.	TRBV6-1	many	16	TRBJ2-1	CASRPKLWSGDNEQFF	TGTGCCAGCAGGCCCAAGTTGTGGTCCGGGGACAATGAGCAGTTCTTC
TRBD2	TRBV7-2	many	16	TRBJ2-2	CASSFPRAGSGGELFF	TGTGCCAGCAGCTTTCCAAGAGCGGGATCAGGCGGGGAGCTGTTTTTT
.	TRBV3-1	few	11	TRBJ2-7	CASSHANEQYF	TGTGCCAGCAGCCACGCTAACGAGCAGTACTTC
.	TRBV19	few	15	TRBJ2-3	CASSIDSGATDTQYF	TGTGCCAGTAGTATAGATAGCGGAGCCACAGATACGCAGTATTTT
.	TRBV7-9	.	15	TRBJ2-1	CASSLGVWGDNEQFF	TGTGCCAGCAGCTTAGGGGTTTGGGGGGACAATGAGCAGTTCTTC
.	TRBV29-1	many	13	TRBJ2-7	CSVIARGSYEQYF	TGCAGCGTTATTGCACGCGGGTCCTACGAGCAGTACTTC
TRBD2	TRBV7-8	.	16	TRBJ2-2	CASSLYSGTTTGELFF	TGTGCCAGCAGCTTATATTCCGGGACTACCACCGGGGAGCTGTTTTTT
.	TRBV4-2	.	14	TRBJ1-5	CASRPSLLNQPQHF	TGTGCCAGCAGACCCAGCCTCCTCAATCAGCCCCAGCATTTT
.	TRBV11-2	.	18	TRBJ1-1	CASSLDPLVLWRNTEAFF	TGTGCCAGCAGCTTAGATCCGTTGGTACTGTGGAGGAACACTGAAGCTTTCTTT
.	TRBV29-1	.	11	TRBJ2-5	CSVAWQETQYF	TGCAGCGTTGCGTGGCAAGAGACCCAGTACTTC
.	TRBV3-1	.	17	TRBJ2-2	CASSPTWGSYDTGELFF	TGTGCCAGCAGCCCCACTTGGGGGAGTTACGACACCGGGGAGCTGTTTTTT
.	TRBV28	many	15	TRBJ2-5	CASSFRTVGGETQYF	TGTGCCAGCAGTTTTCGAACAGTTGGAGGGGAGACCCAGTACTTC
.	TRBV7-2	few	15	TRBJ1-5	CASSLDSHSNQPQHF	TGTGCCAGCAGCTTGGACAGCCATAGCAATCAGCCCCAGCATTTT
.	TRBV20-1	.	15	TRBJ2-7	CSARDPRGSGYEQYF	TGCAGTGCTAGAGATCCCAGAGGGTCGGGGTACGAGCAGTACTTC
.	TRBV6-4	.	13	TRBJ2-2	CASSDRNTGELFF	TGTGCCAGCAGTGATAGGAACACCGGGGAGCTGTTTTTT
TRBD1	TRBV5-5	.	14	TRBJ1-1	CASSLTGTGSEAFF	TGTGCCAGCAGCCTGACAGGGACAGGGAGTGAAGCTTTCTTT
.	TRBV2	.	15	TRBJ1-4	CATSPVGAANEKLFF	TGTGCCACCTCCCCAGTTGGCGCAGCTAATGAAAAACTGTTTTTT
TRBD1	TRBV4-2	many	16	TRBJ1-2	CASSQGLGDRAYGYTF	TGTGCCAGCAGCCAAGGCTTAGGGGACAGGGCCTATGGCTACACCTTC
.	TRBV6-2/TRBV6-3	few	14	TRBJ1-1	CASSYRQRGAEAFF	TGTGCCAGCAGTTACCGACAGCGAGGGGCTGAAGCTTTCTTT
TRBD2	TRBV2	many	15	TRBJ2-3	CASGGLAGLTDTQYF	TGTGCCAGCGGCGGACTAGCGGGGCTCACAGATACGCAGTATTTT
.	TRBV29-1	many	12	TRBJ1-1	CSVEEGATEAFF	TGCAGCGTTGAAGAGGGGGCGACTGAAGCTTTCTTT
.	TRBV5-1	many	14	TRBJ1-4	CASSLGRTNEKLFF	TGCGCCAGCAGCTTGGGGAGGACTAATGAAAAACTGTTTTTT
TRBD2	TRBV24-1	many	19	TRBJ2-3	CATSDPLAGASTSTDTQYF	TGTGCCACCAGTGATCCGCTAGCGGGAGCCTCTACTAGCACAGATACGCAGTATTTT
TRBD1	TRBV29-1	many	15	TRBJ2-7	CSVEGGTGQNYEQYF	TGCAGCGTTGAAGGTGGGACAGGGCAAAACTACGAGCAGTACTTC
.	TRBV20-1	.	17	TRBJ2-6	CSARLDSFFSGANVLTF	TGCAGTGCTAGATTGGACAGTTTCTTCTCTGGGGCCAACGTCCTGACTTTC
TRBD2	TRBV7-2	few	17	TRBJ2-1	CASSLRRVSGITNEQFF	TGTGCCAGCAGCCTAAGGAGGGTTAGCGGGATAACGAATGAGCAGTTCTTC
.	TRBV6-2/TRBV6-3	many	12	TRBJ2-7	CASSYSSREQYF	TGTGCCAGCAGTTACTCGTCGAGGGAGCAGTACTTC
TRBD1	TRBV24-1	.	14	TRBJ2-7	CATSGGQGADEQYF	TGTGCCACCAGTGGGGGACAGGGGGCTGACGAGCAGTACTTC
.	TRBV6-6	many	11	TRBJ2-1	CASGVANEQFF	TGTGCCAGCGGGGTGGCGAATGAGCAGTTCTTC
.	TRBV9	few	15	TRBJ1-5	CASSVGPGLLQPQHF	TGTGCCAGCAGCGTAGGTCCGGGGTTGCTGCAGCCCCAGCATTTT
TRBD2	TRBV14	few	18	TRBJ2-1	CASSQVLAGGPSYNEQFF	TGTGCCAGCAGCCAAGTACTAGCGGGAGGGCCGTCCTACAATGAGCAGTTCTTC
TRBD2	TRBV3-1	.	16	TRBJ2-1	CASSPSGLAANNEQFF	TGTGCCAGCAGCCCATCCGGACTAGCGGCGAACAATGAGCAGTTCTTC
.	TRBV20-1	many	14	TRBJ1-1	CSASSASLHTEAFF	TGCAGTGCTAGTAGTGCCAGCTTACACACTGAAGCTTTCTTT
.	TRBV19	few	13	TRBJ2-7	CASSKYNSYEQYF	TGTGCCAGTAGTAAGTATAACTCCTACGAGCAGTACTTC
TRBD2	TRBV10-3	few	15	TRBJ2-2	CAISPAGENTGELFF	TGTGCCATCAGTCCAGCGGGGGAGAACACCGGGGAGCTGTTTTTT
.	TRBV24-1	many	13	TRBJ1-1	CATSRTANTEAFF	TGTGCCACCAGTCGCACAGCGAACACTGAAGCTTTCTTT
.	TRBV6-5	many	12	TRBJ1-2	CASSYSGYGYTF	TGTGCCAGCAGTTACTCCGGTTATGGCTACACCTTC
.	TRBV2	.	15	TRBJ2-7	CASSEASGRAYEQYF	TGTGCCAGCAGTGAAGCAAGCGGCCGGGCCTACGAGCAGTACTTC
.	TRBV12-3/TRBV12-4	many	14	TRBJ2-7	CASSLNGVGSLPYF	TGTGCCAGCAGTTTAAACGGCGTTGGCAGCCTACCGTACTTC
.	TRBV4-2	.	16	TRBJ2-5	CASSPVGSGGGETQYF	TGTGCCAGCAGCCCAGTCGGTAGCGGCGGCGGAGAGACCCAGTACTTC
.	TRBV7-3	many	20	TRBJ2-4	CASSLATPTHGSLAKNIQYF	TGTGCCAGCAGCCTAGCTACCCCCACCCACGGCAGTCTAGCCAAAAACATTCAGTACTTC
.	TRBV28	many	17	TRBJ1-4	CASSLKRGYESNEKLFF	TGTGCCAGCAGTTTAAAGCGAGGGTATGAGTCTAATGAAAAACTGTTTTTT
TRBD1	TRBV6-2/TRBV6-3	.	14	TRBJ2-2	CASSYGQGSGELFF	TGTGCCAGCAGTTACGGACAGGGTTCCGGGGAGCTGTTTTTT
.	TRBV7-2	.	15	TRBJ2-1	CASSSTGGHWEEQFF	TGTGCCAGCAGCTCGACAGGAGGACACTGGGAAGAGCAGTTCTTC
TRBD1	TRBV5-1	many	16	TRBJ2-3	CASSFGPGQGADTQYF	TGCGCCAGCAGCTTCGGACCGGGACAGGGGGCAGATACGCAGTATTTT
TRBD2	TRBV27	.	14	TRBJ2-7	CASSIGGAGNEQYF	TGTGCCAGCAGTATCGGGGGGGCTGGAAACGAGCAGTACTTC
TRBD1	TRBV27	many	14	TRBJ2-7	CASSVLTGGYEQYF	TGTGCCAGCAGTGTGCTAACAGGGGGCTACGAGCAGTACTTC
TRBD1	TRBV20-1	many	13	TRBJ2-7	CSAPGTATYEQYF	TGCAGTGCTCCAGGGACAGCCACCTACGAGCAGTACTTC
TRBD1	TRBV7-2	.	14	TRBJ1-2	CASSSTPGGYGYTF	TGTGCCAGCAGCTCTACGCCAGGGGGCTATGGCTACACCTTC
TRBD2	TRBV2	many	17	TRBJ2-2	CASNKLAGGSLTGELFF	TGTGCCAGCAATAAACTAGCGGGAGGGTCTTTGACCGGGGAGCTGTTTTTT
.	TRBV3-1	many	15	TRBJ2-2	CASSQGLMNTGELFF	TGTGCCAGCAGCCAAGGACTAATGAACACCGGGGAGCTGTTTTTT